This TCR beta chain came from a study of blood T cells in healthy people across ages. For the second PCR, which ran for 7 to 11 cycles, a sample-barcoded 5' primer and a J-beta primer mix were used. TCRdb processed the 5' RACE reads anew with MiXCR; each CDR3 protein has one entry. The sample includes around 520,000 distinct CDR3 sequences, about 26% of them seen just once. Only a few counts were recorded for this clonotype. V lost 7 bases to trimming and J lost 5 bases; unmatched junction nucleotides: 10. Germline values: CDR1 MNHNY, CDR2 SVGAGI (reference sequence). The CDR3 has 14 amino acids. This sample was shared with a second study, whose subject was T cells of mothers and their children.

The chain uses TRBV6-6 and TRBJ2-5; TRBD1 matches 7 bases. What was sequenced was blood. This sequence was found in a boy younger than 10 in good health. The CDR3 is CASKKTGPGETQYF. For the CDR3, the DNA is TGTGCCAGCAAAAAGACAGGGCCGGGGGAGACCCAGTACTTC.